The clone carrying this TCR beta chain was recorded many times. Antigen: not known. This sample was taken from a study of post-analysis software for immune sequencing data. Study information: The study covered relapsing-remitting, secondary progressive and progressive-relapsing courses of multiple sclerosis.

Unique molecular identifiers were present in the TCR beta cDNA libraries. A few hundred thousand cDNA molecules came from around 1 to 10 million T cells. One entry per CDR3 protein, called by TCRdb with MiXCR from the PCR reads. The sample lists 380,000 or so distinct CDR3 sequences; less than 40% were seen once. Findings and caveats of the study: When patients were compared with controls, four to six TRBV segments were more frequent, TRBV5-6, TRBV5-1 and TRBV20-1 among them. A significant reduction in normalized Chao1 diversity was observed in multiple sclerosis patients versus controls.

Deletions cut 0 bases from V and 5 bases from J, with 12 bases between. CDR1 is DFQATT and CDR2 is SNEGSKA in the germline V gene (reference sequence). CDR3 length: 14 residues. J is TRBJ2-3 and V is TRBV20-1; maybe TRBD2 (5 bases). The sequence derives from a girl aged 5-17 years with multiple sclerosis. Sequenced input: blood. This CDR3 is CSARDKLAGDTQYF. CDR3 nucleotides: TGCAGTGCTAGAGATAAGCTAGCTGGAGATACGCAGTATTTT.